This T cell receptor (beta chain) was sequenced during a study of shared clonotypes between healthy human individuals. As for the study in general: Plates per donor: three CD4 naive, three CD4 memory, two CD8 naive, one CD8 memory.

Some clones are missing from TCRdb's copy, which holds only in-frame ones; the method was immunoSEQ multiplex PCR. The sample contains 780,000 or so clones, 55% to 75% of which appear only once. V lost 0 bases, J lost 7 bases, and 9 bases stayed unmatched. The CDR3 spans 15 residues. Looked up from germline, CDR1 is SGDLS and CDR2 is YYNGEE. Sequencing was performed on memory CD4+ T cells sorted from blood. Subset specified: CD45RA-negative fraction. This clonotype originated in a woman aged 25 to 45 in good health. V is TRBV9 and J is TRBJ1-2; 7 nucleotides match TRBD1. CDR3: CASSVDGQGVSGYTF. The CDR3 DNA is TGTGCCAGCAGCGTAGACGGGCAGGGGGTCTCTGGCTACACCTTC.